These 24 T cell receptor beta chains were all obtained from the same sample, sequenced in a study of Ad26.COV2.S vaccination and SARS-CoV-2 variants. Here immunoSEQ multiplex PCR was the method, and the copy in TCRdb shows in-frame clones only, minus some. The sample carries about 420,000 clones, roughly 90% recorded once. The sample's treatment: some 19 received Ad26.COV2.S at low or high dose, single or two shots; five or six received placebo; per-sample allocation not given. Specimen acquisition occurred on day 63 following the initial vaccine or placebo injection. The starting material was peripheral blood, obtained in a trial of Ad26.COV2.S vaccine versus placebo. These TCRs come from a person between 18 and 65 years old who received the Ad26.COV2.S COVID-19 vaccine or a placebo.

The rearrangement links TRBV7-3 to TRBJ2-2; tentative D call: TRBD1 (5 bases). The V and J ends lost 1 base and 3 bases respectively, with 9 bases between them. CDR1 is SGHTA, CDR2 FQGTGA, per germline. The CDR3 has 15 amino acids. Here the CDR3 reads CASSLRGRDTGELFF. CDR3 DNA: TGTGCCAGCAGCTTAAGGGGCAGAGACACCGGGGAGCTGTTTTTT.

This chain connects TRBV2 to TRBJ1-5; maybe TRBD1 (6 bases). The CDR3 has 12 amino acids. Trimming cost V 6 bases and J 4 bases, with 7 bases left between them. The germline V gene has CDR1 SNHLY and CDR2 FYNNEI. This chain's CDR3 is CASRDSNQPQHF. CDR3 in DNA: TGTGCCAGCAGGGACAGTAATCAGCCCCAGCATTTT.

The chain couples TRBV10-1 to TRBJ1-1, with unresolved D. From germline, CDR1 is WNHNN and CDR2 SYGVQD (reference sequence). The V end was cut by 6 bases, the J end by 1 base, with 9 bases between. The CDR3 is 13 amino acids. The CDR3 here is CASRIQPNTEAFF. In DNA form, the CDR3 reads TGCGCCAGCAGGATCCAGCCGAACACTGAAGCTTTCTTT.

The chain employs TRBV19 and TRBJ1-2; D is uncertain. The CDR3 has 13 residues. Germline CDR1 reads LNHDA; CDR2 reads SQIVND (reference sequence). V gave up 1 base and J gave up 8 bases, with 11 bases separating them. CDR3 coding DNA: TGTGCCAGTAGTATAGCGAGGTCCAGAGGCTACACCTTC. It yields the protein CASSIARSRGYTF.

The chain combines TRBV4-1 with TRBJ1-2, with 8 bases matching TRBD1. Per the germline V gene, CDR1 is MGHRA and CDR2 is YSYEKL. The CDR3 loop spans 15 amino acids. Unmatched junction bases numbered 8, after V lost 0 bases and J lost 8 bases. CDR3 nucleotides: TGCGCCAGCAGCCAAGAGCGCAGGGGGCAGGTCGGCTACACCTTC. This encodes CASSQERRGQVGYTF.

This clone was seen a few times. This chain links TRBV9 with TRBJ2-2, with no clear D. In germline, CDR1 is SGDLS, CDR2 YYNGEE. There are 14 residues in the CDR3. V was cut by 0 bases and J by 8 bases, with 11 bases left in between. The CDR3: CASSVEGSRGELFF. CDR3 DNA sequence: TGTGCCAGCAGCGTAGAAGGGTCTCGGGGGGAGCTGTTTTTT.

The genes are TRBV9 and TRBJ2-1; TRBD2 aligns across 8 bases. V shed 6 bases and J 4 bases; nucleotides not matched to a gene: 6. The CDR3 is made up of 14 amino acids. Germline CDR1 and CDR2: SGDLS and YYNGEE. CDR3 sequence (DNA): TGTGCCAGCACCCGGGGGGGATATTACAATGAGCAGTTCTTC. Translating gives CASTRGGYYNEQFF.

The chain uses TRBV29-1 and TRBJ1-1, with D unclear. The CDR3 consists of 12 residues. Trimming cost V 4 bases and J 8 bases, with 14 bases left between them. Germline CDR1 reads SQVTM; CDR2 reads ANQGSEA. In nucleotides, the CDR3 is TGCAGCGTTGGTGGGTCCAGGACCGAAGCTTTCTTT. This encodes CSVGGSRTEAFF.

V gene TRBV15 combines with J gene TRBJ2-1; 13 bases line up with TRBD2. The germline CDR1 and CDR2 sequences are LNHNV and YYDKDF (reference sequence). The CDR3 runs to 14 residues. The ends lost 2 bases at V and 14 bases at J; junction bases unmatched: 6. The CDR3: CATSRPLAGGPEFF. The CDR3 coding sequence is TGTGCCACCAGCAGACCACTAGCGGGGGGGCCCGAGTTCTTC.

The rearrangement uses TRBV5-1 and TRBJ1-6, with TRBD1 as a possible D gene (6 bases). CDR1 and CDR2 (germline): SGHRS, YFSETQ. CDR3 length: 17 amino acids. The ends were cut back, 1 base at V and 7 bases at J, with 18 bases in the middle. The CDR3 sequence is CASSLTTVGQTNSPLHF. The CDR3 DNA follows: TGCGCCAGCAGCTTGACCACGGTGGGACAAACAAATTCACCCCTCCACTTT.

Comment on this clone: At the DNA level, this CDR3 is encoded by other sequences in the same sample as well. The DNA of the CDR3 is TGTGCCAGCAGCTTAGCTAATGAAAAACTGTTTTTT. This gives the protein CASSLANEKLFF. The chain carries TRBV11-2 and TRBJ1-4; D not certain. Deletions cut 1 base from V and 3 bases from J, with 0 bases between. CDR1 and CDR2 from the germline V gene are SGHAT and FQNNGV. The CDR3 has 12 amino acids.

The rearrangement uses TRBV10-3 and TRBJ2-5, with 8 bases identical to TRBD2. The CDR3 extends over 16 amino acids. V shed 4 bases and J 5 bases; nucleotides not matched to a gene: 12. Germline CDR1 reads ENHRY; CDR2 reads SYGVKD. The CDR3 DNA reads TGTGCCATCAGTGCAGCGAGCGGGGGCTTGCGGGAGACCCAGTACTTC. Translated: CAISAASGGLRETQYF.

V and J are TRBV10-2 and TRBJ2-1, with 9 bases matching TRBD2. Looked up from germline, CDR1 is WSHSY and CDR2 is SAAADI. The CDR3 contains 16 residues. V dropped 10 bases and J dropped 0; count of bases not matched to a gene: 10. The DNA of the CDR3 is TGCGCCACCCACCGCGGGGGGGGTTTCTCCTACAATGAGCAGTTCTTC. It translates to CATHRGGGFSYNEQFF.

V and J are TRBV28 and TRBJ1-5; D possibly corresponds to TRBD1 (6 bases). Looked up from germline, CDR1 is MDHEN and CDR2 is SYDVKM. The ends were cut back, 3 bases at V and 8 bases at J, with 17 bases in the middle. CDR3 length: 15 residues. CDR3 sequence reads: CASSFHTGSVKPQHF. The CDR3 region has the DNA TGTGCCAGCAGTTTCCATACAGGGAGTGTCAAGCCCCAGCATTTT.

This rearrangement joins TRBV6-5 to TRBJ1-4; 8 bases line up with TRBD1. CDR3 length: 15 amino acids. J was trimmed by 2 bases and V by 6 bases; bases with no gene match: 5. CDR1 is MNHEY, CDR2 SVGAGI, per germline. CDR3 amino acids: CASSIDRGTNEKLFF. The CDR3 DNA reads TGTGCCAGCAGCATCGACAGGGGCACTAATGAAAAACTGTTTTTT.

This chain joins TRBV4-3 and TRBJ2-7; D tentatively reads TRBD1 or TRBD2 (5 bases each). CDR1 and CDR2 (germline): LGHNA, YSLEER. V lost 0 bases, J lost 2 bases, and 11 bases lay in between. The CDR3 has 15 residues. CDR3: CASSQDRDGTYEQYF. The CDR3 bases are TGCGCCAGCAGCCAAGATAGGGACGGAACCTACGAGCAGTACTTC.

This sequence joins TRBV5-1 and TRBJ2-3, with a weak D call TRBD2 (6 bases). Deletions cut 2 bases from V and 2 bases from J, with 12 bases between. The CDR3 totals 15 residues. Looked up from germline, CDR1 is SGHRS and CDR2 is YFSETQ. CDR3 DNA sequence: TGCGCCAGCAGCTTCAGCGGGCAATACACAGATACGCAGTATTTT. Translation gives CASSFSGQYTDTQYF. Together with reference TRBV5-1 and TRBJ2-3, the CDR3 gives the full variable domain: KAGVTQTPRYLIKTRGQQVTLSCSPISGHRSVSWYQQTPGQGLQFLFEYFSETQRNKGNFPGRFSGRQFSNSRSEMNVSTLELGDSALYLCASSFSGQYTDTQYFGPGTRLTVL.

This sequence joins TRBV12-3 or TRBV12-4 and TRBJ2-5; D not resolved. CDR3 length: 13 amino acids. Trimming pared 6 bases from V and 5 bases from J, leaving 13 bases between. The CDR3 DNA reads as TGTGCCAGCAGATTCGACCACATTGAGACCCAGTACTTC. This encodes CASRFDHIETQYF.

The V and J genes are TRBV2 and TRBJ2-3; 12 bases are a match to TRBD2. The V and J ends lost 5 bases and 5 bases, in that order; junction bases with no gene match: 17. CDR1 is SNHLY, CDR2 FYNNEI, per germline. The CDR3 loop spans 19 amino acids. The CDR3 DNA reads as TGTGCCAGCAGTTCCTCCGCGACTAGCGGGGGCCTCTCCCGAGATACGCAGTATTTT. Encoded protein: CASSSSATSGGLSRDTQYF.

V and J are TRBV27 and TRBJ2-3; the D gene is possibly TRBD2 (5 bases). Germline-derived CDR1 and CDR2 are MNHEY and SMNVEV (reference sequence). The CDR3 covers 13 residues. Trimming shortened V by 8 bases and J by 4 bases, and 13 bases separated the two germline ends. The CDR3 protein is CASRGYTADTQYF. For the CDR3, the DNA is TGTGCCAGCCGAGGGTATACGGCAGATACGCAGTATTTT.

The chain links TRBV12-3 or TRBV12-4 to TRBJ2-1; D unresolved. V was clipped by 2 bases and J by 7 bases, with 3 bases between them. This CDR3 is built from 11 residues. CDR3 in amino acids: CASSLWNEQFF. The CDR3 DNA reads TGTGCCAGCAGTTTATGGAATGAGCAGTTCTTC.

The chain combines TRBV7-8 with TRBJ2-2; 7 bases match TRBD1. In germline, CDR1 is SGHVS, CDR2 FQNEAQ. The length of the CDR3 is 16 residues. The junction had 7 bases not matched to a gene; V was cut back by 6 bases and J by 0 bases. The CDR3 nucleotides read TGTGCCAGCAGACGCTGGGGACAGTCGAACACCGGGGAGCTGTTTTTT. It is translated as CASRRWGQSNTGELFF.

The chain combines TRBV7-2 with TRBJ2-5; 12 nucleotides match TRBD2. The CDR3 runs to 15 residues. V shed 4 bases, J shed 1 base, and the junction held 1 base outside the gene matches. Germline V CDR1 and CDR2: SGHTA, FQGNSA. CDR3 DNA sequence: TGTGCCAGCAGCTCTAGCGGGGGGGCCCAAGAGACCCAGTACTTC. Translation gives CASSSSGGAQETQYF.

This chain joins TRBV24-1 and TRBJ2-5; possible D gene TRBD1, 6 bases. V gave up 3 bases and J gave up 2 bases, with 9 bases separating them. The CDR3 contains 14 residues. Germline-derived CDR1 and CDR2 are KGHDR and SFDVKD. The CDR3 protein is CATSDPGAQETQYF. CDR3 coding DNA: TGTGCCACCAGTGATCCAGGGGCTCAAGAGACCCAGTACTTC.